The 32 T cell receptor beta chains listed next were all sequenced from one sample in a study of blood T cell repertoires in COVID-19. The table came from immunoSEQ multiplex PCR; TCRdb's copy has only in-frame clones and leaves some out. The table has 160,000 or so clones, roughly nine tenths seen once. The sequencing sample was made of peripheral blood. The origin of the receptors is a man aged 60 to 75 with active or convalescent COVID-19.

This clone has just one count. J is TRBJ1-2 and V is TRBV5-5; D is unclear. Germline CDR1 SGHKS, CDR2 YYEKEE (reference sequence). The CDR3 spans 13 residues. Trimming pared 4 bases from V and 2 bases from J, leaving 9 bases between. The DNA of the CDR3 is TGTGCCAGCAGCCTAAATTGGAACTATGGCTACACCTTC. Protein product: CASSLNWNYGYTF.

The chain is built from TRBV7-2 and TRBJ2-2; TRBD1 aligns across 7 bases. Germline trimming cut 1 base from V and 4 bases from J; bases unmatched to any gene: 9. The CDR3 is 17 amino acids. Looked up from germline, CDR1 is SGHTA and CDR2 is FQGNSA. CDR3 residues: CASSLVGGGVGTGELFF. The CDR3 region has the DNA TGTGCCAGCAGCTTAGTAGGGGGCGGTGTCGGCACCGGGGAGCTGTTTTTT.

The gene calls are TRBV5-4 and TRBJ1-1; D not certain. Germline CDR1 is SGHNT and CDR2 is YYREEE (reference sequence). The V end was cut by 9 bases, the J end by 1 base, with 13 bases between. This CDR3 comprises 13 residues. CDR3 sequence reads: CATDSGWNTEAFF. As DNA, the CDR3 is TGTGCCACCGACTCGGGGTGGAACACTGAAGCTTTCTTT.

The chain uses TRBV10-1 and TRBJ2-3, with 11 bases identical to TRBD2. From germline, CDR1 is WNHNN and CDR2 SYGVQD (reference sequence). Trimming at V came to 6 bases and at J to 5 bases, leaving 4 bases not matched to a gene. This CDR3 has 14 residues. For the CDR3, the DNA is TGCGCCAGCAGCCAGGGGACTAGCGGAGATACGCAGTATTTT. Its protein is CASSQGTSGDTQYF.

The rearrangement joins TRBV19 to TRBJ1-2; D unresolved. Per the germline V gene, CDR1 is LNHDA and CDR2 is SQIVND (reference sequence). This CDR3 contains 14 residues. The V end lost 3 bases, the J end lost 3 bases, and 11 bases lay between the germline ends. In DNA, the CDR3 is TGTGCCAGTAGTATGAGGGCCGAGGACTATGGCTACACCTTC. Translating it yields CASSMRAEDYGYTF.

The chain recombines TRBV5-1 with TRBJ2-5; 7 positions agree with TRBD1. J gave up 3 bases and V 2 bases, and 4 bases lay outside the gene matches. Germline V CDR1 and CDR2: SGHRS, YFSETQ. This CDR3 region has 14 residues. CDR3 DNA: TGCGCCAGCAGCTTAGTAGACAGGGAAGAGACCCAGTACTTC. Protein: CASSLVDREETQYF.

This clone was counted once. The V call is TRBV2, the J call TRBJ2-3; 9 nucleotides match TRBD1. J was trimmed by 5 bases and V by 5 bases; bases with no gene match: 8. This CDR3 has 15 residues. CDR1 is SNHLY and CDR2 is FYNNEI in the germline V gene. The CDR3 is CASSPRTGAGDTQYF. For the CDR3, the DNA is TGTGCCAGCAGTCCCCGGACAGGGGCCGGAGATACGCAGTATTTT.

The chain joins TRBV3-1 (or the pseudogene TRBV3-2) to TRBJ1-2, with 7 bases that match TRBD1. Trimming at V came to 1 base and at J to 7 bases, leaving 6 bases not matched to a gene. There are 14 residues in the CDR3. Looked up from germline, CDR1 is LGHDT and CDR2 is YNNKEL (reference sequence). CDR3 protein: CASSQARDSAGYTF. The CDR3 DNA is TGTGCCAGCAGCCAAGCCCGGGACAGTGCTGGCTACACCTTC.

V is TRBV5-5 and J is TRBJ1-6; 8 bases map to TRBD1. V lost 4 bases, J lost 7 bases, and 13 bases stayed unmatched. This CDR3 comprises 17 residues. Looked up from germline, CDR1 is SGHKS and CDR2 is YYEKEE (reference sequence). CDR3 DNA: TGTGCCAGCAGCCCCAAGGGTCGACAGGGGCTCAATTCACCCCTCCACTTT. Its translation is CASSPKGRQGLNSPLHF.

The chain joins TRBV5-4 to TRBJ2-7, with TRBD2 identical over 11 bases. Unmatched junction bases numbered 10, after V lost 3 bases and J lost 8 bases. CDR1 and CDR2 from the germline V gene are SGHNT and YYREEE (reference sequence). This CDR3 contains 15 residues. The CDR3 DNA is TGTGCCAGCAGCTCGACTAGCGGGGCGGGGGCTCAGCAGTACTTC. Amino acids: CASSSTSGAGAQQYF.

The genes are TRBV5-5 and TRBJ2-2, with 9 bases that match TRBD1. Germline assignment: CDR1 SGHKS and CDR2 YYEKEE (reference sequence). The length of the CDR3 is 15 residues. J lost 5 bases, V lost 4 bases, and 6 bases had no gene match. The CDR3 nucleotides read TGTGCCAGCAGCCCTGGACAGGGGTTGACCGGGGAGCTGTTTTTT. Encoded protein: CASSPGQGLTGELFF.

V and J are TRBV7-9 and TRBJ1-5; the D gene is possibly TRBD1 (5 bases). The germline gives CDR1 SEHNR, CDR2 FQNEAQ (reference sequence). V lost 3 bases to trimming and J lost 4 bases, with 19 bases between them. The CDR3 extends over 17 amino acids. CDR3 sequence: CASSFDNQGGRNQPQHF. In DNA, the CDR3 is TGTGCCAGCAGCTTCGATAATCAGGGTGGCAGGAATCAGCCCCAGCATTTT.

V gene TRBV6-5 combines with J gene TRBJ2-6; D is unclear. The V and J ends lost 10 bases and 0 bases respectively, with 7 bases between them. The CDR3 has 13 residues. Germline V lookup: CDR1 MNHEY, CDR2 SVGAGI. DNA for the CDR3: TGTGCCATACACCCCTCTGGGGCCAACGTCCTGACTTTC. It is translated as CAIHPSGANVLTF.

The chain's CDR3 is CASGGAEQFF. The CDR3 region has the DNA TGCGCCAGCGGAGGGGCTGAGCAGTTCTTC. This chain uses TRBV10-1 with TRBJ2-1; D might be TRBD2 (6 bases). The CDR3 has 10 residues. Trimming removed 8 bases at V and 9 bases at J, with 8 bases between. Germline CDR1 is WNHNN and CDR2 is SYGVQD (reference sequence).

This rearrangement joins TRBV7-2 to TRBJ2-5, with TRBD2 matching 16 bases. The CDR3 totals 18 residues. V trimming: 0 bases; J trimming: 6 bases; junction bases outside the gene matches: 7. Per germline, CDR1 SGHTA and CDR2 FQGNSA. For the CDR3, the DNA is TGTGCCAGCAGCTTAGCAGGGACTAGCGGGGGGGCGCTGAAGACCCAGTACTTC. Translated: CASSLAGTSGGALKTQYF.

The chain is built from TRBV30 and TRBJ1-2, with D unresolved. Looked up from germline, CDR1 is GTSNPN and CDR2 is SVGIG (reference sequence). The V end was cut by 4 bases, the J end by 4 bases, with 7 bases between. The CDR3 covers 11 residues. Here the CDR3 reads CAWTRIYGYTF. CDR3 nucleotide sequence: TGTGCCTGGACCAGGATCTATGGCTACACCTTC.

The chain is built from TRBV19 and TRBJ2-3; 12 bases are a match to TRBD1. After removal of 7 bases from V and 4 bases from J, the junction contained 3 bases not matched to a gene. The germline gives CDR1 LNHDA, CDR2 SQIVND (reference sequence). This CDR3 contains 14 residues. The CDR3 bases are TGTGCCAGTACGGGACAGGGGGCGTCAGATACGCAGTATTTT. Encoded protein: CASTGQGASDTQYF.

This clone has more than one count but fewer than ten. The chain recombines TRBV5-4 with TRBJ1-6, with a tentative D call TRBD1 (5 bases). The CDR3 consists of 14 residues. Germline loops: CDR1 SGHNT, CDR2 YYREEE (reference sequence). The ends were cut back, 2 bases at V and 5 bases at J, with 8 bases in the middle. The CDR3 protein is CASSFQGNNSPLHF. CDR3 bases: TGTGCCAGCAGCTTCCAGGGTAATAATTCACCCCTCCACTTT.

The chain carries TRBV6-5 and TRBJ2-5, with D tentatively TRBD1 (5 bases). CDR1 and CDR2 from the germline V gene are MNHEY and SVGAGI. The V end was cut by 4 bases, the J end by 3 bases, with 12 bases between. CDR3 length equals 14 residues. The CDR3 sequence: CASSWKGPKETQYF. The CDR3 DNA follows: TGTGCCAGCAGTTGGAAGGGGCCGAAAGAGACCCAGTACTTC.

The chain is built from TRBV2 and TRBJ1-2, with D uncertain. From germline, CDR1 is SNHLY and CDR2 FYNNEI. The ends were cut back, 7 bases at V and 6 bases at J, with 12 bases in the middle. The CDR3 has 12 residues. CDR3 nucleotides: TGTGCCAGCACCTATGGTGGGCATGGCTACACCTTC. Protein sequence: CASTYGGHGYTF.

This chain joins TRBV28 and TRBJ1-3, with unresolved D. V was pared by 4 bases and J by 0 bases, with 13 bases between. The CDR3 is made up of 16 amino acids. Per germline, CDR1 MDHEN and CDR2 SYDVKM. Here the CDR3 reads CASSSNPGYSGNTIYF. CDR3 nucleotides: TGTGCCAGCAGTTCCAATCCGGGATACTCTGGAAACACCATATATTTT.

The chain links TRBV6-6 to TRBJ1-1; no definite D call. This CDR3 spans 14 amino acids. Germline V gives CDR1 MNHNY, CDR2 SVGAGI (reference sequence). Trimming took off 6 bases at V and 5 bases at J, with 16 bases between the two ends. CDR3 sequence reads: CASSLRGSGTEAFF. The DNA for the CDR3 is TGTGCCAGCAGCCTGAGAGGCTCGGGGACTGAAGCTTTCTTT.

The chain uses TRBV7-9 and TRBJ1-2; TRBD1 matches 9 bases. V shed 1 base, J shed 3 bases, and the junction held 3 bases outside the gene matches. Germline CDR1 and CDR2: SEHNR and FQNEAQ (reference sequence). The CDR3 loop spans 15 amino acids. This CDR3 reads CASSLDRGPHYGYTF. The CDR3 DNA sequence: TGTGCCAGCAGCTTAGACAGGGGGCCACACTATGGCTACACCTTC.

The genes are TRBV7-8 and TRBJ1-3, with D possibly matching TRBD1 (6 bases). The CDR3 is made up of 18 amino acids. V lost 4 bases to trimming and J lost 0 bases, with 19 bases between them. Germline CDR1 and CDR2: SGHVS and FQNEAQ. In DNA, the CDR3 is TGTGCCAGCAGCTCAAACGATATGCCGGGACACTCTGGAAACACCATATATTTT. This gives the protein CASSSNDMPGHSGNTIYF. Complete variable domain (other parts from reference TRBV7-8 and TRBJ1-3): GAGVSQSPRYKVAKRGQDVALRCDPISGHVSLFWYQQALGQGPEFLTYFQNEAQLDKSGLPSDRFFAERPEGSVSTLKIQRTQQEDSAVYLCASSSNDMPGHSGNTIYFGEGSWLTVV.

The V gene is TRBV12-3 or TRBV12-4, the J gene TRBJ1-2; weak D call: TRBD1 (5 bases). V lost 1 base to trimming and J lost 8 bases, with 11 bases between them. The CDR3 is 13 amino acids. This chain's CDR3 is CASSLVGARGYTF. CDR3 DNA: TGTGCCAGCAGTTTAGTAGGGGCGCGGGGCTACACCTTC.

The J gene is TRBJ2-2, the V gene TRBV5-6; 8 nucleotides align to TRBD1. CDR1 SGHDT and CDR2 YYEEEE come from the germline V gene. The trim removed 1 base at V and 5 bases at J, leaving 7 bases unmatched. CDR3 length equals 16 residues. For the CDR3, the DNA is TGTGCCAGCAGCTTGTTGGACAGGGCCGATACCGGGGAGCTGTTTTTT. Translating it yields CASSLLDRADTGELFF.

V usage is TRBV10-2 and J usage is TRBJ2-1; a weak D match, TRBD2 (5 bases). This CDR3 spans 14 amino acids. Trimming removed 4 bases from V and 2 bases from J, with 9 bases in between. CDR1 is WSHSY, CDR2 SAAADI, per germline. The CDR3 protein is CASSVTRTYNEQFF. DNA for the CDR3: TGCGCCAGCAGTGTTACTAGGACCTACAATGAGCAGTTCTTC.

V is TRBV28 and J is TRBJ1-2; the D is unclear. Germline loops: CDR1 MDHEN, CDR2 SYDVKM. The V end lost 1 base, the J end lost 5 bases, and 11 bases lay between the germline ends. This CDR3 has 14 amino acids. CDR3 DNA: TGTGCCAGCAGTTTATCGAACAGAGTGTATGGCTACACCTTC. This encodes CASSLSNRVYGYTF.

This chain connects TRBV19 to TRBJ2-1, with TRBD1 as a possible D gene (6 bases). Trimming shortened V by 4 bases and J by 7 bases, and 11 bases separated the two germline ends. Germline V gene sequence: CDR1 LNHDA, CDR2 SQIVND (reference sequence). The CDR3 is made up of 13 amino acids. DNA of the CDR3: TGTGCCAGTAGTACACAGGGTCGGAATGAGCAGTTCTTC. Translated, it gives CASSTQGRNEQFF.

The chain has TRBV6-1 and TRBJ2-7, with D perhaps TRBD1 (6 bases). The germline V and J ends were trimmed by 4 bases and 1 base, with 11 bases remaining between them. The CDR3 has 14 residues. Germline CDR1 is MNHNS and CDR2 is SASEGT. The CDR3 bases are TGTGCCAGCAGTGCAGCAGGGGTTTCCTACGAGCAGTACTTC. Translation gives CASSAAGVSYEQYF.

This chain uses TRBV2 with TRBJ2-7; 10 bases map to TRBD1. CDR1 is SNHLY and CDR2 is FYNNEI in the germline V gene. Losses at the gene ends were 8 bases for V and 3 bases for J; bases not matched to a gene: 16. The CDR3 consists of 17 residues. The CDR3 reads CASGARDRGFRGYEQYF. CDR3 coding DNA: TGTGCCAGCGGGGCCCGGGACAGGGGTTTCAGGGGCTACGAGCAGTACTTC.

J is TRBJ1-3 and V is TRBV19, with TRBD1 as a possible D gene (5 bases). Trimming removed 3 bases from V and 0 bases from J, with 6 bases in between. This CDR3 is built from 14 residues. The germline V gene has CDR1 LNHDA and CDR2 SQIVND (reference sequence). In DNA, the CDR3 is TGTGCCAGTAGTATCGACAGCTCTGGAAACACCATATATTTT. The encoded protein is CASSIDSSGNTIYF.